The present entry profiles one T cell receptor beta chain with its context. With 1 base removed from V and 3 bases from J, the gap between germline ends came to 9 bases. The CDR3 consists of 14 residues. Germline V gene sequence: CDR1 SGHTA, CDR2 FQGNSA. The sample is drawn from a study of CD8+ T cells in alopecia areata. The treatment denotes: oral pan-JAK inhibitor, 5-10 mg twice daily. The sequencing template was cDNA reverse transcribed from extracted RNA. The assay was immunoSEQ multiplex PCR, and TCRdb's table has in-frame clones only and misses some. This table has roughly 190,000 clones, around 56% appearing once.

The material sequenced was CD4+ T cells sorted from blood, taken at week 4, from a patient treated with tofacitinib. The V and J genes are TRBV7-2 and TRBJ2-5; D gene unclear. This clonotype was sampled from a human donor with alopecia areata. The DNA for the CDR3 is TGTGCCAGCAGCTTAGTGGGTCAGAAAGAGACCCAGTACTTC. Its translation: CASSLVGQKETQYF.